The source of this TCR beta chain is a study of T cells after posttransplantation cyclophosphamide. Treatment was busulfan-fludarabine conditioning, a marrow graft, and cyclophosphamide on days +3 and +4. Assay: immunoSEQ multiplex PCR; the TCRdb copy retains only in-frame clones and omits some. The sample has more than 4,500 clones, about 71% seen once. Study results and caveats: TRB overlap between skin or GI tissue T cells and blood was limited. TRB clonality was highly associated with recipient CMV seropositivity and reactivation. Later blood repertoires were often dominated by clones from the donor CD8+ memory compartment.

The CDR3 is 14 residues long. Per germline, CDR1 SGDLS and CDR2 YYNGEE. Trimming pared 1 base from V and 5 bases from J, leaving 12 bases between. Of note for this clone: Its antigen is unidentified.

The chain joins TRBV9 to TRBJ2-5, with D uncertain. The TCR comes from a male patient between 55 and 70 years old who received an allogeneic stem cell transplant from an unrelated donor, was CMV-positive, and had no GVHD. The graft donor may have contributed some T cells. The sample in question was PBMCs, obtained after allogeneic stem cell transplant with posttransplant cyclophosphamide. CDR3 loop: CASSVLAVTETQYF. The DNA of the CDR3 is TGTGCCAGCAGCGTACTGGCTGTTACCGAGACCCAGTACTTC.